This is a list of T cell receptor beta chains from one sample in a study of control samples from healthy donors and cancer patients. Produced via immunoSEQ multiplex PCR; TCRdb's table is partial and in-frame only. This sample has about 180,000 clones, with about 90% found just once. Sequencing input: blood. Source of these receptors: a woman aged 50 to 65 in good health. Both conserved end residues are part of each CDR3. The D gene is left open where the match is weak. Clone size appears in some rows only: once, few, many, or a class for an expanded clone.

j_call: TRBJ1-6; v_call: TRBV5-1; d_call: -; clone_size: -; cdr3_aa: CASSWDPSSYNSPLHF; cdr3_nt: TGCGCCAGCAGCTGGGACCCAAGCTCCTATAATTCACCCCTCCACTTT
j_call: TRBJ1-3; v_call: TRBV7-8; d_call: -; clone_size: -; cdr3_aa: CASSSSGGNTIYF; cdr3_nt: TGTGCCAGCAGCTCGTCGGGGGGAAACACCATATATTTT
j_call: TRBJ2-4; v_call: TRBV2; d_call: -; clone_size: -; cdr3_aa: CASRGRDRSRWISSEPKNIQYF; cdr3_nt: TGTGCCAGCAGAGGCCGAGACAGGAGTCGATGGATATCGAGTGAGCCCAAAAACATTCAGTACTTC
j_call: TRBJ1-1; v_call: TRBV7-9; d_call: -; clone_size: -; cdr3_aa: CASSPQGSLNTEAFF; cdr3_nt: TGTGCCAGCAGCCCCCAAGGTTCGCTGAACACTGAAGCTTTCTTT
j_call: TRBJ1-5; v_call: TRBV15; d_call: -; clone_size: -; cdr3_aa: CATSRVDWQPQHF; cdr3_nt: TGTGCCACCAGCAGAGTAGATTGGCAGCCCCAGCATTTT
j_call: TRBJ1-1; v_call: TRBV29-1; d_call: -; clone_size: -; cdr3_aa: CSAGHSRNTEAFF; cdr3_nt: TGCAGCGCTGGACACTCAAGGAACACTGAAGCTTTCTTT
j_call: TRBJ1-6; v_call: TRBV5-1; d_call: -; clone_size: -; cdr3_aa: CASSLGGINSPLHF; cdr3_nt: TGCGCCAGCAGCTTGGGAGGGATAAATTCACCCCTCCACTTT
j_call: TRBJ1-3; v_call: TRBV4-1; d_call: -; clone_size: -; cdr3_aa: CASSHIPDSYGNTIYF; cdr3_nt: TGCGCCAGCAGCCATATCCCGGACAGTTATGGAAACACCATATATTTT
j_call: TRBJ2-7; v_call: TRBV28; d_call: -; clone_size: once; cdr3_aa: CASSQAFYEQYF; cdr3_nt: TGTGCCAGCAGCCAGGCTTTCTACGAGCAGTACTTC
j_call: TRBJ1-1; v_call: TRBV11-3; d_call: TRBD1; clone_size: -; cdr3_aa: CASSLGGQRDTEAFF; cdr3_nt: TGTGCCAGCAGCTTAGGGGGACAGAGGGACACTGAAGCTTTCTTT
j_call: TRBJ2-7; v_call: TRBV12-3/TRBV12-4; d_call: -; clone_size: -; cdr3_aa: CASSTSGEQYF; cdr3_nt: TGTGCCAGCAGTACCTCGGGCGAGCAGTACTTC
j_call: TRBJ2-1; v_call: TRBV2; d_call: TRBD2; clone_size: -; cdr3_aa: CASSRLARSSYNEQFF; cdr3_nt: TGTGCCAGCAGCAGACTAGCGAGGAGCTCCTACAATGAGCAGTTCTTC
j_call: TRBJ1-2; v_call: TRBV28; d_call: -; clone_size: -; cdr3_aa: CASSPGTSNYGYTF; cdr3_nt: TGTGCCAGCAGCCCCGGGACATCTAACTATGGCTACACCTTC
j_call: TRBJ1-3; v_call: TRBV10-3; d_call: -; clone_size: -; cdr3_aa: CAIRGDGNPGNTIYF; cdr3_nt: TGTGCCATCAGAGGGGACGGGAACCCTGGAAACACCATATATTTT
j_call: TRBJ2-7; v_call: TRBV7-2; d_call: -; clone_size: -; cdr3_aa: CASSLGSYEQYF; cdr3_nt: TGTGCCAGCAGCTTAGGGAGCTACGAGCAGTACTTC
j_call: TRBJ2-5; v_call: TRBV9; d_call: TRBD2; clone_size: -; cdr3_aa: CASSVGAPSSSGGLETQYF; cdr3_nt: TGTGCCAGCAGCGTAGGGGCCCCCTCGTCTAGCGGGGGGTTGGAGACCCAGTACTTC
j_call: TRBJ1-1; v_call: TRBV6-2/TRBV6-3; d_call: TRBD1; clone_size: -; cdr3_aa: CASSYPTGTKAFF; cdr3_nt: TGTGCCAGCAGTTACCCGACAGGGACCAAAGCTTTCTTT
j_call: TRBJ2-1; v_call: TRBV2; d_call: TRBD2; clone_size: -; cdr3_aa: CASKKGLADHNEQFF; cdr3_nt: TGTGCCAGCAAAAAAGGACTAGCGGACCACAATGAGCAGTTCTTC
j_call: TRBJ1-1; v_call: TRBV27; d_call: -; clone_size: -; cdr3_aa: CASSMTQNTEAFF; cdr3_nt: TGTGCCAGCAGCATGACTCAGAACACTGAAGCTTTCTTT
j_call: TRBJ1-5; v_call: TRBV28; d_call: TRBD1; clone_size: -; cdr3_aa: CASSDAGGNSNQPQHF; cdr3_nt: TGTGCCAGCAGTGACGCAGGGGGAAATAGCAATCAGCCCCAGCATTTT
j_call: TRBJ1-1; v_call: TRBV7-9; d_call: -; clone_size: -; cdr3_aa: CASSLGGGGRGYRPEAFF; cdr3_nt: TGTGCCAGCAGCTTAGGGGGCGGAGGCAGGGGTTACCGTCCTGAAGCTTTCTTT
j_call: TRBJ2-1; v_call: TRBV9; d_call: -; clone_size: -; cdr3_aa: CASSVVTVSYNEQFF; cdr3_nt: TGTGCCAGCAGCGTAGTAACAGTCTCCTACAATGAGCAGTTCTTC
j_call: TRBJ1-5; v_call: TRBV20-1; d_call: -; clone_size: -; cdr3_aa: CSALENQPQHF; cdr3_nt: TGCAGTGCTTTGGAAAATCAGCCCCAGCATTTT
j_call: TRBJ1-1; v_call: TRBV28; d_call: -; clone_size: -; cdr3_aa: CASSLSGGNGRAEAFF; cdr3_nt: TGTGCCAGCAGTTTGTCTGGAGGGAATGGGAGGGCTGAAGCTTTCTTT
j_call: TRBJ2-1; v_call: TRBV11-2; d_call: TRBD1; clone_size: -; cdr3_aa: CASSPNRGRRNEQFF; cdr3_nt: TGTGCCAGCAGTCCAAACAGGGGACGGAGGAATGAGCAGTTCTTC
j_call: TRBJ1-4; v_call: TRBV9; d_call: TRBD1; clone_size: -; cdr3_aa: CASSGSGTGTEKLFF; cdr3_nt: TGTGCCAGCAGCGGTTCCGGGACAGGGACCGAAAAACTGTTTTTT
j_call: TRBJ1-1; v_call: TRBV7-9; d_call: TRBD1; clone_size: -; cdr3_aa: CASSADRGRTEAFF; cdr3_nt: TGTGCCAGCAGCGCCGACAGGGGGAGGACTGAAGCTTTCTTT
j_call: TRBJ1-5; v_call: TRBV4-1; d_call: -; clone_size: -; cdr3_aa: CASSHEYNQPQHF; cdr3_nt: TGCGCCAGCAGCCATGAGTACAATCAGCCCCAGCATTTT
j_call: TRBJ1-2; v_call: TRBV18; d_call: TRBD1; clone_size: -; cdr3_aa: CASSLRGQATVFYGYTF; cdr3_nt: TGTGCCAGCTCACTCAGGGGACAGGCAACCGTTTTCTATGGCTACACCTTC
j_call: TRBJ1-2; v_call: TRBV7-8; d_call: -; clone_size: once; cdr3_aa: CASSFDRLGGYTF; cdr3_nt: TGTGCCAGCAGCTTTGACAGGCTGGGCGGCTACACCTTC
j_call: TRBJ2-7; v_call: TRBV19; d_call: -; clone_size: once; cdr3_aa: CASKGALYEQYF; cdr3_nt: TGTGCCAGTAAAGGGGCCCTCTACGAGCAGTACTTC
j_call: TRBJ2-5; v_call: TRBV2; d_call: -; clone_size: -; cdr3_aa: CASSLQGQETQYF; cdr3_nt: TGTGCCAGCAGTCTCCAGGGTCAAGAGACCCAGTACTTC
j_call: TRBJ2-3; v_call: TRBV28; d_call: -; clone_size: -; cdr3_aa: CALMGEDTQYF; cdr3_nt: TGTGCCCTAATGGGAGAAGATACGCAGTATTTT
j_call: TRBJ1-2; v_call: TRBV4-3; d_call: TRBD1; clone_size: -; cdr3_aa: CASSHYGQGHYGYTF; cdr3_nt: TGCGCCAGCAGCCATTACGGACAGGGACACTATGGCTACACCTTC
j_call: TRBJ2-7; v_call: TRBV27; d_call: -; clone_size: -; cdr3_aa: CASMKMGSYEQYF; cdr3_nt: TGTGCCAGCATGAAGATGGGATCCTACGAGCAGTACTTC
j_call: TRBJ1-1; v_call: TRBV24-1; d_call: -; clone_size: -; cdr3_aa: CATSGVGQGAEAFF; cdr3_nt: TGTGCCACCAGTGGGGTGGGGCAGGGCGCTGAAGCTTTCTTT
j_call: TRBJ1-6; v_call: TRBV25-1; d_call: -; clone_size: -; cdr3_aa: CASMGQARSPLHF; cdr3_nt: TGTGCCAGCATGGGGCAGGCCCGATCACCCCTCCACTTT
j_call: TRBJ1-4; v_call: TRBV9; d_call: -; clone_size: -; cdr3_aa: CASSVGPGSTNEKLFF; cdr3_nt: TGTGCCAGCAGCGTAGGCCCGGGGTCAACTAATGAAAAACTGTTTTTT
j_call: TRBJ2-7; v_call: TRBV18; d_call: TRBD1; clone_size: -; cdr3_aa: CASSQGTGRPYEQYF; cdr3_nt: TGTGCCAGCTCACAGGGGACAGGGCGGCCCTACGAGCAGTACTTC
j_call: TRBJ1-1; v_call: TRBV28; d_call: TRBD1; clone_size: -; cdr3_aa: CASKQGARFTEAFF; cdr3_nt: TGTGCCAGCAAACAGGGGGCGCGGTTCACTGAAGCTTTCTTT
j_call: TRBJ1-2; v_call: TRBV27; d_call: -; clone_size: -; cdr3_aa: CASSLSTWAEGYTF; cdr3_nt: TGTGCCAGCAGTTTATCGACGTGGGCGGAAGGCTACACCTTC
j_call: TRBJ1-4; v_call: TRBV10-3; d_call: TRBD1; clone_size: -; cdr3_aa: CAIRDRDREKLFF; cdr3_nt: TGTGCCATCAGAGACAGGGACCGAGAAAAACTGTTTTTT
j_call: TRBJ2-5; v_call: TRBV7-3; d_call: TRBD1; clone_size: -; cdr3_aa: CASSPQGAGETQYF; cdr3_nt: TGTGCCAGCAGCCCCCAGGGGGCGGGGGAGACCCAGTACTTC
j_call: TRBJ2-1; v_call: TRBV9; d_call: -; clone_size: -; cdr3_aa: CASSPPGTLYNEQFF; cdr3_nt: TGTGCCAGCAGCCCCCCCGGGACACTGTACAATGAGCAGTTCTTC
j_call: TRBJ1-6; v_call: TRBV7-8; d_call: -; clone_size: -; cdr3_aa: CASSSASSYSPLHF; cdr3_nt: TGTGCCAGCAGCTCCGCCTCCTCGTATTCACCCCTCCACTTT
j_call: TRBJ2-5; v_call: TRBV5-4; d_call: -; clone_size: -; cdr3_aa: CASSFAQETQYF; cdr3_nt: TGTGCCAGCAGCTTCGCCCAAGAGACCCAGTACTTC
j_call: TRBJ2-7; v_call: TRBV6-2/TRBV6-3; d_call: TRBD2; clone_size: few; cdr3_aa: CASSYPAGGTYEQYF; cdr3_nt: TGTGCCAGCAGTTATCCGGCGGGAGGGACCTACGAGCAGTACTTC
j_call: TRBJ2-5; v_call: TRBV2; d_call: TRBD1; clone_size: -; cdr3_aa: CASSGTGGNQETQYF; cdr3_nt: TGTGCCAGCAGCGGGACAGGAGGAAACCAAGAGACCCAGTACTTC
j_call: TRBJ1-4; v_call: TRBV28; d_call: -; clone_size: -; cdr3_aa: CASSFVGRPNEKLFF; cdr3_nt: TGTGCCAGCAGTTTCGTGGGACGGCCTAATGAAAAACTGTTTTTT
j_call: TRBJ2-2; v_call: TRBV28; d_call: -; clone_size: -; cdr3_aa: CASSSSRGFSAGELFF; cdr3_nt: TGTGCCAGCAGTTCTTCCAGGGGATTCAGTGCCGGGGAGCTGTTTTTT
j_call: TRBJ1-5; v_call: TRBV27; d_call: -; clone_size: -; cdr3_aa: CASSTVWRGNQPQHF; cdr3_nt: TGTGCCAGCAGTACCGTGTGGAGGGGCAATCAGCCCCAGCATTTT
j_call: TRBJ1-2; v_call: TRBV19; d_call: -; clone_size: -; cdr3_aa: CASSIGVQNYGYTF; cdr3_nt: TGTGCCAGTAGTATTGGCGTACAAAACTATGGCTACACCTTC
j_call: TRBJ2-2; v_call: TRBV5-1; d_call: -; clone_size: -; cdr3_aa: CASSFRGAGELFF; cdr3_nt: TGCGCCAGCAGCTTTAGGGGGGCCGGGGAGCTGTTTTTT
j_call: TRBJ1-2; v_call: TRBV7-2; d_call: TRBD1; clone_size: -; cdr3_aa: CASSQMGQARGGYTF; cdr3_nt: TGTGCCAGCAGCCAAATGGGACAGGCCCGCGGTGGCTACACCTTC